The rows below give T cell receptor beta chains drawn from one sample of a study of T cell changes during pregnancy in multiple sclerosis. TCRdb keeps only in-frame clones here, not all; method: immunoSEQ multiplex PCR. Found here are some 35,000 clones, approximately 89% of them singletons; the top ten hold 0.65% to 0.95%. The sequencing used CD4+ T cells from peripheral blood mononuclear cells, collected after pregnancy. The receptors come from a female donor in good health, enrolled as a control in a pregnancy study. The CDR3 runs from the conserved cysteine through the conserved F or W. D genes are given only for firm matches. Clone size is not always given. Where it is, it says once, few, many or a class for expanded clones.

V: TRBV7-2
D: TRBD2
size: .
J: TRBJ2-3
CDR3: CASSLGPSGSQDTQYF
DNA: TGTGCCAGCAGCTTAGGGCCTAGCGGGAGTCAGGATACGCAGTATTTT

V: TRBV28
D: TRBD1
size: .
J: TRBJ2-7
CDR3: CASSLNRGGTGNNEQYF
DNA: TGTGCCAGCAGTTTGAATCGGGGCGGGACAGGGAATAACGAGCAGTACTTC

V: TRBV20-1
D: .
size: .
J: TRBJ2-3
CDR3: CSAGRTDTQYF
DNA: TGCAGTGCAGGCAGGACTGATACGCAGTATTTT

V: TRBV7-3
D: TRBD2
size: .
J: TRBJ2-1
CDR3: CASSFSSGRALGNEQFF
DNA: TGTGCCAGCAGCTTTTCTTCCGGGAGGGCCCTCGGTAATGAGCAGTTCTTC

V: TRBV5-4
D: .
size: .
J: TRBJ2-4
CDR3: CASTQGLQNIQYF
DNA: TGTGCCAGCACCCAGGGGTTGCAAAACATTCAGTACTTC

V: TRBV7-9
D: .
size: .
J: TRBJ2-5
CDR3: CASSAGETQYF
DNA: TGTGCCAGCAGCGCCGGAGAGACCCAGTACTTC

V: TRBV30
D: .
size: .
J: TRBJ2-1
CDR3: CAWMSFSYNEQFF
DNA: TGTGCCTGGATGTCTTTTTCCTACAATGAGCAGTTCTTC

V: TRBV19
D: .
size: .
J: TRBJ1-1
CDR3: CASSIPGQLRNTEAFF
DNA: TGTGCCAGTAGTATTCCGGGACAACTTAGGAACACTGAAGCTTTCTTT

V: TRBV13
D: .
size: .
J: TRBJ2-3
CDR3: CASSFGLRLGSTDTQYF
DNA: TGTGCCAGCAGCTTTGGGCTGCGTCTCGGCAGCACAGATACGCAGTATTTT

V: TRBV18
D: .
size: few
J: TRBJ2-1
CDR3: CASSLDRNEQFF
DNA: TGTGCCAGCTCACTAGACAGAAATGAGCAGTTCTTC

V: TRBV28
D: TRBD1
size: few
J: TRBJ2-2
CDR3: CASSPDRVGELFF
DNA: TGTGCCAGCAGTCCAGACAGGGTAGGGGAGCTGTTTTTT

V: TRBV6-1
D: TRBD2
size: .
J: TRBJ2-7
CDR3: CASSELLASSYEQYF
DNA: TGTGCCAGCAGTGAATTACTAGCGAGCTCCTACGAGCAGTACTTC

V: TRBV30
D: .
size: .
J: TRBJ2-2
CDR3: CAWSAERMNTGELFF
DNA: TGTGCCTGGAGTGCCGAGCGAATGAACACCGGGGAGCTGTTTTTT

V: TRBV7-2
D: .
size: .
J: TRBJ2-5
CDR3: CASTGGGQETQYF
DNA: TGTGCCAGCACCGGGGGAGGTCAAGAGACCCAGTACTTC